The next 22 T cell receptor beta chains were all read from a single sample in a study of somatic mutations in cytotoxic T cells in rheumatoid arthritis. The table came from immunoSEQ multiplex PCR; TCRdb's copy has only in-frame clones and leaves some out. The data hold about 19,000 clones, with approximately 82% observed a single time. Sequencing was carried out using CD8+ T cells sorted from blood. The receptors derive from a man between 18 and 35 years old with rheumatoid arthritis.

V and J are TRBV7-9 and TRBJ1-2, with D hard to call. Germline assignment: CDR1 SEHNR and CDR2 FQNEAQ (reference sequence). V lost 6 bases, J lost 0 bases, and 14 bases lay in between. This CDR3 region has 15 residues. The CDR3: CASSSLTLANYGYTF. The CDR3 nucleotides are TGTGCCAGCAGTTCACTAACCTTAGCTAACTATGGCTACACCTTC.

J is TRBJ2-2 and V is TRBV11-3; D gene ambiguous. V was trimmed by 5 bases and J by 1 base, leaving 2 bases between them. The length of the CDR3 is 12 residues. Germline assignment: CDR1 SGHNT and CDR2 YENEEA. CDR3 loop: CASSQNTGELFF. The CDR3 nucleotides read TGTGCCAGCAGCCAGAACACCGGGGAGCTGTTTTTT.

The genes are TRBV19 and TRBJ2-6, with a weak D call TRBD2 (6 bases). The CDR3 covers 14 residues. CDR1 is LNHDA and CDR2 is SQIVND in the germline V gene (reference sequence). The V end lost 6 bases, the J end lost 1 base, and 7 bases lay between the germline ends. This CDR3 is CASSRGSGANVLTF. The CDR3 DNA sequence: TGTGCCAGTAGCCGGGGGTCTGGGGCCAACGTCCTGACTTTC. Using reference TRBV19 and TRBJ2-6 for the parts outside the CDR3, the full variable domain is DGGITQSPKYLFRKEGQNVTLSCEQNLNHDAMYWYRQDPGQGLRLIYYSQIVNDFQKGDIAEGYSVSREKKESFPLTVTSAQKNPTAFYLCASSRGSGANVLTFGAGSRLTVL.

This sequence joins TRBV6-1 and TRBJ1-1; 9 positions match TRBD1. There are 16 residues in the CDR3. Germline-derived CDR1 and CDR2 are MNHNS and SASEGT. With V trimmed by 4 bases and J by 3 bases, 9 bases remained unmatched. The CDR3 DNA sequence: TGTGCCAGCAGTGGGGGGGCGGGACAGGGCCACACTGAAGCTTTCTTT. This gives the protein CASSGGAGQGHTEAFF.

As DNA, the CDR3 is TGCGCCAGCAGCCACCCGACGGTGAACACTGAAGCTTTCTTT. Protein product: CASSHPTVNTEAFF. The V call is TRBV4-1, the J call TRBJ1-1; D gene ambiguous. The CDR3 contains 14 residues. With 3 bases removed from V and 0 bases from J, the gap between germline ends came to 8 bases. Germline V gene sequence: CDR1 MGHRA, CDR2 YSYEKL.

The chain employs TRBV9 and TRBJ2-1, with TRBD2 matching 7 bases. The CDR3 is 15 amino acids. The V gene end was trimmed by 4 bases and the J gene end by 2 bases; junction bases not matched to a gene: 6. Germline values: CDR1 SGDLS, CDR2 YYNGEE. DNA of the CDR3: TGTGCCAGCAGCACATCGGGGGGAACCTACAATGAGCAGTTCTTC. It encodes CASSTSGGTYNEQFF.

The sample holds one count of this clone. V is TRBV27 and J is TRBJ1-1; 8 bases map to TRBD1. Looked up from germline, CDR1 is MNHEY and CDR2 is SMNVEV (reference sequence). The CDR3 extends over 16 amino acids. V lost 7 bases and J lost 1; bases outside the gene matches: 11. This CDR3 reads CASKQGALVWNTEAFF. The CDR3 nucleotides read TGTGCCAGCAAGCAGGGGGCCTTAGTATGGAACACTGAAGCTTTCTTT.

The V and J genes are TRBV11-1 and TRBJ1-1; D possibly corresponds to TRBD1 (5 bases). In germline, CDR1 is SGHAT, CDR2 FQDESV (reference sequence). V was shortened by 2 bases and J by 4 bases, with 8 bases between the two germline ends. The CDR3 has 13 amino acids. The chain's CDR3 is CASSLWGGTEAFF. CDR3 sequence (DNA): TGTGCCAGCAGCTTATGGGGCGGCACTGAAGCTTTCTTT.

The CDR3 here is CASSPEAPNYGYTF. The DNA of the CDR3 is TGTGCCAGCAGCCCTGAGGCCCCTAACTATGGCTACACCTTC. V gene TRBV16 combines with J gene TRBJ1-2; D unclear. The CDR3 has 14 amino acids. V was shortened by 4 bases and J by 0 bases, with 9 bases between the two germline ends. The germline V gene has CDR1 KGHSY and CDR2 FQNENV.

The DNA for the CDR3 is TGTGCCAGCAGCGTAGATGGGACCCAACTAGCGGGCCTCCACTTT. It translates to CASSVDGTQLAGLHF. The J gene is TRBJ1-6, the V gene TRBV9, with D perhaps TRBD1 (5 bases). Germline V lookup: CDR1 SGDLS, CDR2 YYNGEE. Trimming took off 0 bases at V and 15 bases at J, with 19 bases between the two ends. The CDR3 spans 15 residues.

The chain links TRBV27 to TRBJ1-1; perhaps TRBD1 as D (5 bases). V lost 2 bases to trimming and J lost 4 bases, with 17 bases between them. Germline V gene lookup returns CDR1 MNHEY and CDR2 SMNVEV (reference sequence). This CDR3 spans 16 amino acids. CDR3 sequence reads: CASSLPSGGGSTEAFF. Written as DNA, the CDR3 is TGTGCCAGCAGTTTACCCTCCGGGGGGGGAAGCACTGAAGCTTTCTTT.

The rearrangement joins TRBV28 to TRBJ1-1; 9 positions agree with TRBD1. The J segment lost 1 base and the V segment lost 6 bases, leaving 3 bases of the junction unmatched. The length of the CDR3 is 14 residues. Germline V gene data show CDR1 as MDHEN and CDR2 as SYDVKM. The CDR3 bases are TGTGCCAGCAGCTTGACAGGGGGGAACACTGAAGCTTTCTTT. Amino acids: CASSLTGGNTEAFF.

The gene calls are TRBV7-9 and TRBJ1-2, with TRBD1 identical over 8 bases. The CDR3 is 16 amino acids. CDR1 and CDR2 (germline): SEHNR, FQNEAQ (reference sequence). Trimming at V came to 5 bases and at J to 6 bases, leaving 14 bases not matched to a gene. The CDR3 DNA reads as TGTGCCAGCAGCCGGGACAGGTGGAATGATATAAATGGCTACACCTTC. Translation gives CASSRDRWNDINGYTF.

CDR3 residues: CASKWEVTDTQYF. In DNA form, the CDR3 reads TGTGCCAGCAAGTGGGAAGTCACAGATACGCAGTATTTT. V and J are TRBV4-2 and TRBJ2-3, with D unresolved. CDR1 LGHNA and CDR2 YNFKEQ come from the germline V gene. With 7 bases removed from V and 2 bases from J, the gap between germline ends came to 10 bases. The CDR3 runs to 13 residues.

The chain is built from TRBV19 and TRBJ1-2; possibly TRBD1 for D (5 bases). CDR3 length: 14 amino acids. Trimming took off 5 bases at V and 6 bases at J, with 16 bases between the two ends. Germline values: CDR1 LNHDA, CDR2 SQIVND (reference sequence). Here the CDR3 reads CASSPTAGIHGYTF. CDR3 coding DNA: TGTGCCAGTAGTCCTACGGCAGGGATCCATGGCTACACCTTC. Full variable domain (remainder filled in from reference TRBV19 and TRBJ1-2): DGGITQSPKYLFRKEGQNVTLSCEQNLNHDAMYWYRQDPGQGLRLIYYSQIVNDFQKGDIAEGYSVSREKKESFPLTVTSAQKNPTAFYLCASSPTAGIHGYTFGSGTRLTVV.

The DNA of the CDR3 is TGTGCCAGCAGCACTGGACGGGACAGTCACACTGAAGCTTTCTTT. This gives the protein CASSTGRDSHTEAFF. The V call is TRBV7-6, the J call TRBJ1-1; 7 nucleotides line up with TRBD1. The germline V gene has CDR1 SGHVS and CDR2 FNYEAQ. The CDR3 runs to 15 residues. With V trimmed by 5 bases and J by 3 bases, 9 bases remained unmatched.

The chain recombines TRBV29-1 with TRBJ1-4, with TRBD1 identical over 7 bases. Germline V CDR1 and CDR2: SQVTM, ANQGSEA. Unmatched junction bases numbered 12, after V lost 5 bases and J lost 12 bases. The CDR3 runs 13 residues. CDR3 in amino acids: CSVSNRGQLELFF. CDR3 nucleotides: TGCAGCGTTTCAAACCGGGGACAGCTCGAACTGTTTTTT.

The chain employs TRBV7-9 and TRBJ2-1, with D possibly matching TRBD2 (7 bases). Trimming took off 5 bases at V and 4 bases at J, with 18 bases between the two ends. Looked up from germline, CDR1 is SEHNR and CDR2 is FQNEAQ (reference sequence). The CDR3 has 16 amino acids. The CDR3, as DNA: TGTGCCAGCAGCGCCACCGCGGGGGCGGAATACAATGAGCAGTTCTTC. This translates into CASSATAGAEYNEQFF.

The CDR3 DNA is TGTGCCAGCAGTTTAGTTGGGCAGGGGATGAGCACAGATACGCAGTATTTT. Translating gives CASSLVGQGMSTDTQYF. The chain carries TRBV28 and TRBJ2-3; possibly TRBD1 for D (6 bases). V shed 2 bases and J shed 0 bases, with 15 bases lying between them. In germline, CDR1 is MDHEN, CDR2 SYDVKM. This CDR3 has 17 amino acids.

This rearrangement joins TRBV2 to TRBJ1-4; TRBD1 is a possible D gene (5 bases). V was cut by 5 bases and J by 8 bases, with 12 bases left in between. The germline CDR1 and CDR2 sequences are SNHLY and FYNNEI. This CDR3 is 13 amino acids long. The CDR3 is CASSLGVREKLFF. The CDR3 DNA follows: TGTGCCAGCAGTCTAGGGGTTAGGGAAAAACTGTTTTTT.

The chain links TRBV7-6 to TRBJ2-3; D is possibly TRBD2 (6 bases). V was clipped by 3 bases and J by 3 bases, with 10 bases between them. The germline V gene encodes CDR1 SGHVS and CDR2 FNYEAQ. The CDR3 contains 14 residues. The chain's CDR3 is CASSLAGSTDTQYF. The CDR3 coding sequence is TGTGCCAGCAGCTTGGCGGGGTCTACAGATACGCAGTATTTT. Full variable domain (outside the CDR3, taken from reference TRBV7-6 and TRBJ2-3): GAGVSQSPRYKVTKRGQDVALRCDPISGHVSLYWYRQALGQGPEFLTYFNYEAQQDKSGLPNDRFSAERPEGSISTLTIQRTEQRDSAMYRCASSLAGSTDTQYFGPGTRLTVL.

On this clone: An end of the junction does not agree with germline; a read error may underlie this. The chain is built from TRBV13 and TRBJ1-2, with D maybe TRBD1 (5 bases). Per the germline V gene, CDR1 is PRHDT and CDR2 is FYEKMQ (reference sequence). This CDR3 region has 14 residues. CDR3 residues: CASSLSGTGRGYAF. The CDR3 bases are TGTGCCAGCAGCTTAAGCGGGACCGGCCGAGGCTACGCCTTC.